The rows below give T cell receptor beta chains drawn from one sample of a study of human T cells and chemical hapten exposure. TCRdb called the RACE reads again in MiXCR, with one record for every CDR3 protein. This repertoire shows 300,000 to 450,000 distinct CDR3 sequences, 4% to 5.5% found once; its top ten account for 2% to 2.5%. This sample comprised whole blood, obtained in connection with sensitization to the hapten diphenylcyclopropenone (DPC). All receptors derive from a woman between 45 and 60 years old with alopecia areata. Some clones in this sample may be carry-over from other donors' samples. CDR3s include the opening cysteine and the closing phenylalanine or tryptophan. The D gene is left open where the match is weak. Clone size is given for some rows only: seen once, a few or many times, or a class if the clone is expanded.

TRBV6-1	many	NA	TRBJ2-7	TGTGCCAGCAGTGAAGGGACAAACCGAGGCGAGCAGTACTTC	CASSEGTNRGEQYF
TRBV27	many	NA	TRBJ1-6	TGTGCCAGCAGTTTATATGGCGTTGGGACAAACAATTCACCCCTCCACTTT	CASSLYGVGTNNSPLHF
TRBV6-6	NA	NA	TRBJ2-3	TGTGCCAGCAGCAGCCCCAGTAGAGATACGCAGTATTTT	CASSSPSRDTQYF
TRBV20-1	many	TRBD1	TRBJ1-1	TGCAGTGCTAGAGAGAGACAGGGCGCTGAAGCTTTCTTT	CSARERQGAEAFF
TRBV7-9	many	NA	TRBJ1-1	TGTGCCAGCAGCTTAGGAGACAGTGTGAACACTGAAGCTTTCTTT	CASSLGDSVNTEAFF
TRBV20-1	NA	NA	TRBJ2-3	TGCAGTGCTAGAGCGGGTGGAGGGGGCGGTACAGATACGCAGTATTTT	CSARAGGGGGTDTQYF
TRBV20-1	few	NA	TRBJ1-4	TGCAGTGCTAGGTCGCCAGGGGCTAATGAAAAACTGTTTTTT	CSARSPGANEKLFF
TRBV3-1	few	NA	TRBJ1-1	TGTGCCAGCAGCCAGAGGGATGAAGCTTTCTTT	CASSQRDEAFF
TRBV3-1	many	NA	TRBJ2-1	TGTGCCAGCGGGACACCAAACAATGAGCAGTTCTTC	CASGTPNNEQFF
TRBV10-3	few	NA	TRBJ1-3	TGTGCCATCAGTGAGTTGAACACCGCTGGAAACACCATATATTTT	CAISELNTAGNTIYF
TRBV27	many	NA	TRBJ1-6	TGTGCCAGCAGTTCCGCAACCGGGATCCATAATTCACCCCTCCACTTT	CASSSATGIHNSPLHF
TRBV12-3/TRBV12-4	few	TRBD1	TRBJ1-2	TGTGCCAGCAGTTTTCGGACAGGGGGCGATGGCTACACCTTC	CASSFRTGGDGYTF
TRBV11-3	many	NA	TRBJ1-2	TGTGCCAGCAGCTTCTCCCGATCGGACAAAATCACCTTC	CASSFSRSDKITF
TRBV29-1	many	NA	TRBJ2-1	TGCAGCGTTGTCTACAATGAGCAGTTCTTC	CSVVYNEQFF
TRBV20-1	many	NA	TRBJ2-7	TGCAGTGCTACCTCGATAGAGATCATCTACGAGCAGTACTTC	CSATSIEIIYEQYF
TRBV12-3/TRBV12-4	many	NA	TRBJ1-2	TGTGCCAGCAGTTTACCGGGCAACTATGGCTACACCTTC	CASSLPGNYGYTF
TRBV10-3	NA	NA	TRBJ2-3	TGTGCCATCAGTGAGGACCCGGGGGTGGCAGATACGCAGTATTTT	CAISEDPGVADTQYF
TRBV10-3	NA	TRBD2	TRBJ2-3	TGTGCCATCAGTGAGGGCGGGAGTTCGGATACGCAGTATTTT	CAISEGGSSDTQYF